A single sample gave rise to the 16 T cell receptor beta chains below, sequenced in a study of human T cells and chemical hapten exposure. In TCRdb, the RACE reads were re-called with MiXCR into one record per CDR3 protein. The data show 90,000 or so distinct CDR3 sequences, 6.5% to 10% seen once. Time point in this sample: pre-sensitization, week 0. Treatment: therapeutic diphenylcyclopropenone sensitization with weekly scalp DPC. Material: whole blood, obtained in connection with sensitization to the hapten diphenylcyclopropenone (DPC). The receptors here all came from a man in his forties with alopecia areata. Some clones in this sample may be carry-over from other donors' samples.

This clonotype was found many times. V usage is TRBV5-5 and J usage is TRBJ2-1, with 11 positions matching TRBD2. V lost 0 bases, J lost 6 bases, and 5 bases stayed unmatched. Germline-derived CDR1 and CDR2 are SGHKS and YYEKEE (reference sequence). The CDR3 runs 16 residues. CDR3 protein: CASSLVGTSGSNEQFF. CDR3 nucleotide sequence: TGTGCCAGCAGCTTGGTGGGAACTAGCGGGAGCAATGAGCAGTTCTTC. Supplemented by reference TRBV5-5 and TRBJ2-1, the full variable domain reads DAGVTQSPTHLIKTRGQQVTLRCSPISGHKSVSWYQQVLGQGPQFIFQYYEKEERGRGNFPDRFSARQFPNYSSELNVNALLLGDSALYLCASSLVGTSGSNEQFFGPGTRLTVL.

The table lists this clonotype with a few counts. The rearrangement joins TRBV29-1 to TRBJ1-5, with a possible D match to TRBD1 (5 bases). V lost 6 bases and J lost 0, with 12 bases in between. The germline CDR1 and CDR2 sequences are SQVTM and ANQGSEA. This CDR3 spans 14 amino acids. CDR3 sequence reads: CSVITGGSNQPQHF. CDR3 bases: TGCAGCGTCATCACCGGGGGTAGCAATCAGCCCCAGCATTTT. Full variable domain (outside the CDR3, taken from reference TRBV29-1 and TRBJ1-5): SAVISQKPSRDICQRGTSLTIQCQVDSQVTMMFWYRQQPGQSLTLIATANQGSEATYESGFVIDKFPISRPNLTFSTLTVSNMSPEDSSIYLCSVITGGSNQPQHFGDGTRLSIL.

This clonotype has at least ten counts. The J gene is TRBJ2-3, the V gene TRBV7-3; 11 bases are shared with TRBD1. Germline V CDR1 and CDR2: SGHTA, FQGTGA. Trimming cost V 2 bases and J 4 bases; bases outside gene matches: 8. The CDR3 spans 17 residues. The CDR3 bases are TGTGCCAGCAGCTTAGACGGGACAGGGGGATATTCAGATACGCAGTATTTT. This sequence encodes CASSLDGTGGYSDTQYF.

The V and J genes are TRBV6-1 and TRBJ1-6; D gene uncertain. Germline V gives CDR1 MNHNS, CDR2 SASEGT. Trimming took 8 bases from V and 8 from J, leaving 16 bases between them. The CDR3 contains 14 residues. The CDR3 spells CASRTLGVDSPLHF. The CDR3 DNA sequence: TGTGCCAGCCGGACGCTCGGCGTGGATTCACCCCTCCACTTT.

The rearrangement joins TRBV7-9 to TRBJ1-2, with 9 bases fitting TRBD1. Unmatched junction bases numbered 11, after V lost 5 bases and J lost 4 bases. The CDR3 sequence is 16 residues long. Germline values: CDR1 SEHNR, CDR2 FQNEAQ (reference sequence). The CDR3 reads CASSTEPQGASYGYTF. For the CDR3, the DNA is TGTGCCAGCAGCACAGAACCACAGGGGGCTAGCTATGGCTACACCTTC.

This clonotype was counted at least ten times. DNA of the CDR3: TGTGCCAGCAGCCAAGATGGGACAGGGATGACTGAAGCTTTCTTT. It specifies CASSQDGTGMTEAFF. V and J are TRBV4-2 and TRBJ1-1; 9 nucleotides line up with TRBD1. Germline assignment: CDR1 LGHNA and CDR2 YNFKEQ. The trim removed 0 bases at V and 5 bases at J, leaving 4 bases unmatched. This CDR3 has 15 residues.

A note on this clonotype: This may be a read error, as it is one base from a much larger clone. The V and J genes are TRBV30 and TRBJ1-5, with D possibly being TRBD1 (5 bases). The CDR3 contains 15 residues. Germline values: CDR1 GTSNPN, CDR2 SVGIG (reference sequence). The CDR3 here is CASSVGAASNQPQHF. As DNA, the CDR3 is TGTGCCTCGAGTGTTGGGGCAGCCAGCAATCAGCCCCAGCATTTT.

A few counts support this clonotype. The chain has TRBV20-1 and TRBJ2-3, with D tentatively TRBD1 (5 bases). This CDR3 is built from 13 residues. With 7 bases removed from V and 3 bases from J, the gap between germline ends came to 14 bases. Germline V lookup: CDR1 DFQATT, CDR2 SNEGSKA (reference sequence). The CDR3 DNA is TGCAGTGGAGGACACCTAAGTACAGATACGCAGTATTTT. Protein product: CSGGHLSTDTQYF.

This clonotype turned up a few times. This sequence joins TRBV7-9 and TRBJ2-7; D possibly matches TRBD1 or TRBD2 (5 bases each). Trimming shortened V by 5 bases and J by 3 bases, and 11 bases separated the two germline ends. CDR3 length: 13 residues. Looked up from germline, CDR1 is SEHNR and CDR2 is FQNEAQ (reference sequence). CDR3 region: CASSPMGVYEQYV. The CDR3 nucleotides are TGTGCCAGCAGCCCTATGGGGGTCTACGAGCAGTACGTC.

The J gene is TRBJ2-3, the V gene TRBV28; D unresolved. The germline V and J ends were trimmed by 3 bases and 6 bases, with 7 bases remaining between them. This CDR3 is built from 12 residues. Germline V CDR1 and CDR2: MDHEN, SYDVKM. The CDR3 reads CASSFREDTQYF. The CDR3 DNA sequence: TGTGCCAGCAGTTTCAGAGAGGATACGCAGTATTTT.

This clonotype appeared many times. As DNA, the CDR3 is TGCAGCGTAGGGACTAGCGGAGGACCTGAAGAGACCCAGTACTTC. Its protein is CSVGTSGGPEETQYF. The chain couples TRBV29-1 to TRBJ2-5, with TRBD2 identical over 11 bases. V dropped 6 bases and J dropped 3; count of bases not matched to a gene: 9. Germline V lookup: CDR1 SQVTM, CDR2 ANQGSEA. CDR3 size: 15 residues.

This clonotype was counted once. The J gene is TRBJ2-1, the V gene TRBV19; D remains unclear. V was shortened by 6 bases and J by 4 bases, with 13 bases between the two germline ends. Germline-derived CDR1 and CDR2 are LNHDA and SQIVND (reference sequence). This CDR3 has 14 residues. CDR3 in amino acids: CASSLWARYNEQFF. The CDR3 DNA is TGTGCCAGTAGCTTGTGGGCCCGGTACAATGAGCAGTTCTTC. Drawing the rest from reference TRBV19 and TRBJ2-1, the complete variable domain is DGGITQSPKYLFRKEGQNVTLSCEQNLNHDAMYWYRQDPGQGLRLIYYSQIVNDFQKGDIAEGYSVSREKKESFPLTVTSAQKNPTAFYLCASSLWARYNEQFFGPGTRLTVL.

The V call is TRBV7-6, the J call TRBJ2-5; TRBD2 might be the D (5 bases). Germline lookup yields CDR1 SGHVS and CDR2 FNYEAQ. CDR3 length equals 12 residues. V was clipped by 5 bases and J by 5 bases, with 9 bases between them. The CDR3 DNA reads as TGTGCCAGCAGCCCGACGGGGGAGACCCAGTACTTC. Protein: CASSPTGETQYF.

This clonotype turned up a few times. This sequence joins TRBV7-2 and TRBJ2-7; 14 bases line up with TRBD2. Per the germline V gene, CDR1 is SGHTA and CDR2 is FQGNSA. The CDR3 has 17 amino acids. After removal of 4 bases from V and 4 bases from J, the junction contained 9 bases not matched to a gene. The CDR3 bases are TGTGCCAGCAGCTCCGGGACTAGCGGGAGCTCGAGATACGAGCAGTACTTC. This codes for CASSSGTSGSSRYEQYF.

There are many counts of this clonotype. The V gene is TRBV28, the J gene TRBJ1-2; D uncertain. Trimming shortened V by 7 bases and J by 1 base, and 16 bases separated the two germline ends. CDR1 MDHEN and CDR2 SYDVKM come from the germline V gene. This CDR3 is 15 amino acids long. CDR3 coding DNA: TGTGCCAGCAAACCGGTGACACTGGATAACTATGGCTACACCTTC. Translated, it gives CASKPVTLDNYGYTF.

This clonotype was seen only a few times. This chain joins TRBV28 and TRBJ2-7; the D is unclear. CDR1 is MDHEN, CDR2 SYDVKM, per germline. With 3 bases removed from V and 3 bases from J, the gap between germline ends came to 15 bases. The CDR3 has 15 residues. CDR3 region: CASSFSGQVNYEQYF. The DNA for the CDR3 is TGTGCCAGCAGTTTTTCTGGCCAGGTTAACTACGAGCAGTACTTC.